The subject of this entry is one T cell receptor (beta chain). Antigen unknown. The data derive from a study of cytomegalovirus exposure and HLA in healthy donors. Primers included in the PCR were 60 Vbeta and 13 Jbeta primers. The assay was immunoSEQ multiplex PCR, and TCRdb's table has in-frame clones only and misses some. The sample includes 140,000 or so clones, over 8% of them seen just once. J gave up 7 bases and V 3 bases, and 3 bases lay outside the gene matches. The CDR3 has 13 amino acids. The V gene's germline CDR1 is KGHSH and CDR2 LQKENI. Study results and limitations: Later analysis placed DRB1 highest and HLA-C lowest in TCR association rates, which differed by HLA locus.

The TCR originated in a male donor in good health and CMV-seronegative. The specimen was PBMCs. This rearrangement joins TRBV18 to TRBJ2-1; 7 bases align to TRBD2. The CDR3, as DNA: TGTGCCAGCTCACCGCGGGAGATGAATGAGCAGTTCTTC. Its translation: CASSPREMNEQFF. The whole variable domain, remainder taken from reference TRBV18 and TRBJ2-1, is NAGVMQNPRHLVRRRGQEARLRCSPMKGHSHVYWYRQLPEEGLKFMVYLQKENIIDESGMPKERFSAEFPKEGPSILRIQQVVRGDSAAYFCASSPREMNEQFFGPGTRLTVL.